These 16 T cell receptor beta chains were sequenced from one sample in a study of siplizumab effects on memory and regulatory T cells. Only in-frame clones appear in the TCRdb table, and some are missing; sequencing was by immunoSEQ multiplex PCR. The sample holds roughly 25,000 clones, about 79% seen once. Sequencing input: memory CD4+ T cells sorted from blood. Receptor source: a human donor in good health.

This clone was counted once. The J gene is TRBJ1-2, the V gene TRBV29-1, with D unclear. CDR1 is SQVTM and CDR2 is ANQGSEA in the germline V gene. V lost 6 bases and J lost 3, with 11 bases in between. The CDR3 spans 12 residues. The CDR3 sequence: CSVLGVHYGYTF. The DNA of the CDR3 is TGCAGCGTCCTTGGTGTGCACTATGGCTACACCTTC.

This rearrangement joins TRBV11-2 to TRBJ1-3, with TRBD1 identical over 7 bases. CDR1 is SGHAT and CDR2 is FQNNGV in the germline V gene. The CDR3 has 16 residues. V lost 5 bases, J lost 4 bases, and 11 bases stayed unmatched. The CDR3 region has the DNA TGTGCCAGCAGCCCCTCGACAGGGTATACAGGAAACACCATATATTTT. Translating gives CASSPSTGYTGNTIYF.

This sequence joins TRBV28 and TRBJ2-3; tentatively, D is TRBD1 or TRBD2 (5 bases each). Trimming took 3 bases from V and 4 from J, leaving 20 bases between them. Germline V gives CDR1 MDHEN, CDR2 SYDVKM. There are 17 residues in the CDR3. The CDR3 coding sequence is TGTGCCAGCAGTTTTCGACTAAGGGGTAGAACCGCAGATACGCAGTATTTT. Protein product: CASSFRLRGRTADTQYF.

The chain recombines TRBV7-9 with TRBJ2-3; unclear D gene. This CDR3 has 14 amino acids. Germline V CDR1 and CDR2: SEHNR, FQNEAQ (reference sequence). The germline V and J ends were trimmed by 2 bases and 2 bases, with 8 bases remaining between them. The CDR3 nucleotides read TGTGCCAGCAGCTTAAGTCAGACCACAGATACGCAGTATTTT. It is translated as CASSLSQTTDTQYF.

The chain has TRBV18 and TRBJ1-2, with D uncertain. This CDR3 is 14 amino acids long. Germline V CDR1 and CDR2: KGHSH, LQKENI. Trimming took off 3 bases at V and 0 bases at J, with 8 bases between the two ends. CDR3 sequence (DNA): TGTGCCAGCTCACCTCCAGACACTAACTATGGCTACACCTTC. This encodes CASSPPDTNYGYTF.

CDR3 coding DNA: TGTGCCAGCAGCTACTGGGGACTAGCGGGTCGCCAAGAGACCCAGTACTTC. This sequence encodes CASSYWGLAGRQETQYF. The chain is built from TRBV7-8 and TRBJ2-5; the match to TRBD2 covers 12 bases. The germline V gene encodes CDR1 SGHVS and CDR2 FQNEAQ. J gave up 1 base and V 4 bases, and 7 bases lay outside the gene matches. The CDR3 consists of 17 residues.

This chain uses TRBV6-1 with TRBJ1-1, with D possibly being TRBD1 (5 bases). Looked up from germline, CDR1 is MNHNS and CDR2 is SASEGT. This CDR3 comprises 15 residues. V was clipped by 0 bases and J by 3 bases, with 11 bases between them. The CDR3 DNA is TGTGCCAGCAGTGAAGCCCTGGGACGGGACACTGAAGCTTTCTTT. Protein product: CASSEALGRDTEAFF.

The chain links TRBV27 to TRBJ1-1, with 7 bases identical to TRBD1. The CDR3 loop spans 14 amino acids. Germline V CDR1 and CDR2: MNHEY, SMNVEV (reference sequence). Trimming removed 3 bases from V and 6 bases from J; junction bases left unmatched: 7. Written as DNA, the CDR3 is TGTGCCAGCAGTTTGACAGGGAAAGTGTCTGAAGCTTTCTTT. Translated, it gives CASSLTGKVSEAFF.

V is TRBV19 and J is TRBJ2-2; 10 bases are shared with TRBD2. Trimming removed 5 bases from V and 5 bases from J; junction bases left unmatched: 5. CDR3 size: 15 residues. Germline CDR1 is LNHDA and CDR2 is SQIVND (reference sequence). This chain's CDR3 is CASSLLAGWTGELFF. The CDR3 DNA follows: TGTGCCAGTAGTTTACTAGCGGGATGGACCGGGGAGCTGTTTTTT.

The chain couples TRBV28 to TRBJ1-2; D is unclear. The CDR3 extends over 14 amino acids. Per the germline V gene, CDR1 is MDHEN and CDR2 is SYDVKM. Trimming took 6 bases from V and 0 from J, leaving 11 bases between them. DNA for the CDR3: TGTGCCAGCAGCTCCGCGGGAGCTAACTATGGCTACACCTTC. Its translation: CASSSAGANYGYTF.

The genes are TRBV5-8 and TRBJ2-5; D is tentatively TRBD1 or TRBD2 (5 bases each). CDR1 and CDR2 (germline): SGHTS, YDEGEE. V lost 4 bases and J lost 5, with 21 bases in between. This CDR3 has 16 residues. Here the CDR3 DNA reads TGTGCCAGCAGCCCAGCTTGGGACGGAGGAAGGGAGACCCAGTACTTC. It translates to CASSPAWDGGRETQYF.

The chain has TRBV5-1 and TRBJ2-1; D may match TRBD1 or TRBD2 (5 bases each). Germline lookup yields CDR1 SGHRS and CDR2 YFSETQ. This CDR3 region has 14 residues. V was trimmed by 0 bases and J by 11 bases, leaving 15 bases between them. This CDR3 is CASSLVVGGNKQFF. The DNA of the CDR3 is TGCGCCAGCAGCTTGGTGGTTGGGGGTAATAAGCAGTTCTTC.

This clone has just one count. This chain links TRBV28 with TRBJ1-2, with D possibly matching TRBD1 (5 bases). Germline assignment: CDR1 MDHEN and CDR2 SYDVKM. The CDR3 is made up of 13 amino acids. Trimming left V 5 bases short and J 8 bases short, with 15 bases between. The CDR3 region is CASSRPGGWGYTF. CDR3 DNA: TGTGCCAGCAGTCGCCCCGGGGGTTGGGGCTACACCTTC.

This clone appeared a few times. The rearrangement joins TRBV5-8 to TRBJ2-7; D possibly matches TRBD1 or TRBD2 (5 bases each). Looked up from germline, CDR1 is SGHTS and CDR2 is YDEGEE. This CDR3 spans 14 amino acids. Trimming removed 4 bases at V and 5 bases at J, with 16 bases between. The chain's CDR3 is CASSPGTGYHEQYF. The CDR3, as DNA: TGTGCCAGCAGCCCGGGAACAGGTTACCACGAGCAGTACTTC.

V gene TRBV28 combines with J gene TRBJ2-1, with D maybe TRBD1 (6 bases). CDR3 length: 15 amino acids. Germline V CDR1 and CDR2: MDHEN, SYDVKM. With 3 bases removed from V and 2 bases from J, the gap between germline ends came to 11 bases. CDR3 in DNA: TGTGCCAGCAGTTTCAGGACAGAACCCTACAATGAGCAGTTCTTC. Translated, it gives CASSFRTEPYNEQFF.

The rearrangement uses TRBV7-2 and TRBJ2-3; D call uncertain. The germline CDR1 and CDR2 sequences are SGHTA and FQGNSA. CDR3 size: 15 residues. The V gene lost 1 base and the J gene lost 8 bases, with 16 bases spanning the gap. This chain's CDR3 is CASSLDWRASTTQYF. In DNA form, the CDR3 reads TGTGCCAGCAGCTTAGACTGGCGAGCCTCCACTACGCAGTATTTT.